Listed below are T cell receptor beta chains from one sample, sequenced in a study of T cells in localized non-small cell lung cancer. The protocol was immunoSEQ multiplex PCR, while the TCRdb copy is restricted to in-frame clones and leaves out a portion. The table has approximately 83,000 clones, more than 70% seen once. The material was peripheral blood, obtained before any cancer treatment. Receptors were obtained from a woman aged 35-75 years with stage I squamous cell lung carcinoma. The CDR3 runs from the conserved cysteine through the conserved F or W. Fields, in order: J gene, clone size, D gene, V gene, CDR3 protein, CDR3 DNA. The D gene is left open where the match is weak. Clone size appears in some rows only: once, few, many, or a class for an expanded clone.

>TRBJ2-2|NA|TRBD2|TRBV5-4
CASSWTSGGSGELFF
TGTGCCAGCAGCTGGACTAGCGGGGGGTCCGGGGAGCTGTTTTTT
>TRBJ2-5|NA|TRBD2|TRBV29-1
CSVEAPRAGKTQYF
TGCAGCGTTGAAGCCCCCCGAGCGGGGAAGACCCAGTACTTC
>TRBJ1-2|few|TRBD1|TRBV19
CASSISGTGVLGYTF
TGTGCCAGTAGTATTTCTGGGACAGGGGTTCTAGGCTACACCTTC
>TRBJ1-2|NA|NA|TRBV9
CASSVGAGDGGYTF
TGTGCCAGCAGCGTAGGGGCAGGGGATGGTGGCTACACCTTC
>TRBJ2-7|NA|NA|TRBV6-5
CASGRRKGISYEQYF
TGTGCCAGCGGGCGACGAAAGGGGATCTCCTACGAGCAGTACTTC
>TRBJ1-2|NA|NA|TRBV7-9
CASSPTGIYGYTF
TGTGCCAGCAGCCCTACAGGAATCTATGGCTACACCTTC
>TRBJ2-3|NA|NA|TRBV2
CASSTNGGDSDTQYF
TGTGCCAGCAGTACAAACGGGGGTGACTCAGATACGCAGTATTTT
>TRBJ2-1|NA|NA|TRBV9
CASSRTGSHNEQFF
TGTGCCAGCAGCCGTACGGGGAGTCACAATGAGCAGTTCTTC
>TRBJ1-2|NA|NA|TRBV30
CAWIDQPNRAEGYTF
TGTGCCTGGATAGATCAGCCGAATAGGGCAGAAGGCTACACCTTC
>TRBJ1-2|once|NA|TRBV15
CATSRDAGFYTF
TGTGCCACCAGCAGAGATGCAGGCTTCTACACCTTC